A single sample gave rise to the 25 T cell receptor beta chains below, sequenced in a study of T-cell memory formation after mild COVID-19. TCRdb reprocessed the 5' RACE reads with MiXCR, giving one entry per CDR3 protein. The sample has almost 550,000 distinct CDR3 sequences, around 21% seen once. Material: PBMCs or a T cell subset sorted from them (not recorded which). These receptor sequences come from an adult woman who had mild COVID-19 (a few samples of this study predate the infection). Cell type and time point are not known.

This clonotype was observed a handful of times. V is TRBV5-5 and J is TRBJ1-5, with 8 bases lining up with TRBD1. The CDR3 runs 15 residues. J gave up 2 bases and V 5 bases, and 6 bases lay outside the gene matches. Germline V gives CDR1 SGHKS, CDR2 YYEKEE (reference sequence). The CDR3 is CASRQQGDGNQPQHF. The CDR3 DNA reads TGTGCCAGCAGGCAACAGGGGGACGGCAATCAGCCCCAGCATTTT.

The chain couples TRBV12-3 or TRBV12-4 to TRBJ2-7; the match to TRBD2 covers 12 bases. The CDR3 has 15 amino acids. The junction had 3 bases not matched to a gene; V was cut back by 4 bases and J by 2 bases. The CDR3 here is CASSWGTSGPYEQYF. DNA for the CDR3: TGTGCCAGCAGTTGGGGGACTAGCGGGCCCTACGAGCAGTACTTC.

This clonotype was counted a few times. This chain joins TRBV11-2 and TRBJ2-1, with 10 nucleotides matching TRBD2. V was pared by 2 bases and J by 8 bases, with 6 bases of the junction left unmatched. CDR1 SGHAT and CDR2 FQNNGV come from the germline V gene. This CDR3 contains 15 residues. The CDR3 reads CASSLRTSGFHEQFF. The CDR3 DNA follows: TGTGCCAGCAGCTTAAGGACTAGCGGCTTCCATGAGCAGTTCTTC.

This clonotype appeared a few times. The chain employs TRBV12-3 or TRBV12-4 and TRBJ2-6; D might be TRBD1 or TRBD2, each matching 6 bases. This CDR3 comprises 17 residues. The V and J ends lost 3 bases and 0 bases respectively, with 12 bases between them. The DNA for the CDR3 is TGTGCCAGCAGTTTCGGGGGACACCTCTCTGGGGCCAACGTCCTGACTTTC. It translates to CASSFGGHLSGANVLTF.

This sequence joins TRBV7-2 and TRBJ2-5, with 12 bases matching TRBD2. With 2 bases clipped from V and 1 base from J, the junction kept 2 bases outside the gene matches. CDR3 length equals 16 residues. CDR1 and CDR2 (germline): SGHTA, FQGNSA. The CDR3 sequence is CASSLRTSGTQETQYF. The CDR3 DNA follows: TGTGCCAGCAGCTTAAGGACTAGCGGGACCCAAGAGACCCAGTACTTC.

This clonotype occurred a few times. CDR3 protein: CASSLDLAGRYEQYF. In DNA, the CDR3 is TGTGCCAGCAGCTTAGATCTAGCGGGACGATACGAGCAGTACTTC. The chain carries TRBV7-9 and TRBJ2-7; 9 bases are shared with TRBD2. V shed 1 base, J shed 4 bases, and the junction held 5 bases outside the gene matches. Germline CDR1 SEHNR, CDR2 FQNEAQ (reference sequence). CDR3 length equals 15 residues. The entire variable domain, with the rest obtained from reference TRBV7-9 and TRBJ2-7, is as follows: DTGVSQNPRHKITKRGQNVTFRCDPISEHNRLYWYRQTLGQGPEFLTYFQNEAQLEKSRLLSDRFSAERPKGSFSTLEIQRTEQGDSAMYLCASSLDLAGRYEQYFGPGTRLTVT.

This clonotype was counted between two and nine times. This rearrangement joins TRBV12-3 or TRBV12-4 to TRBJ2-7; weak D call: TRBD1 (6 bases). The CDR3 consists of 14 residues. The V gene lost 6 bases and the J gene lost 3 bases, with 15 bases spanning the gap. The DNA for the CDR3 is TGTGCCAGCAGATCGACAGGAGTAAACTACGAGCAGTACTTC. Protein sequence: CASRSTGVNYEQYF.

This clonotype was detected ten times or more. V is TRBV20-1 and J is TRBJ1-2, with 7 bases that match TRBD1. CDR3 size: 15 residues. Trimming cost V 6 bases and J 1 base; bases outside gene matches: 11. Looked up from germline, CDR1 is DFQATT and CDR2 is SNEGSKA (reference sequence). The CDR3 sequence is CSAQTDRVLNYGYTF. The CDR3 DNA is TGCAGTGCCCAAACCGACAGGGTTCTTAACTATGGCTACACCTTC.

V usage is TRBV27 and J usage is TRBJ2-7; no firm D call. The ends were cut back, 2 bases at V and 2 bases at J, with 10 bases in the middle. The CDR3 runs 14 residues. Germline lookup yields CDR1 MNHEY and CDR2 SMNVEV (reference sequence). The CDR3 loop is CASSLPGPPYEQYF. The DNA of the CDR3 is TGTGCCAGCAGTTTACCCGGTCCCCCCTACGAGCAGTACTTC.

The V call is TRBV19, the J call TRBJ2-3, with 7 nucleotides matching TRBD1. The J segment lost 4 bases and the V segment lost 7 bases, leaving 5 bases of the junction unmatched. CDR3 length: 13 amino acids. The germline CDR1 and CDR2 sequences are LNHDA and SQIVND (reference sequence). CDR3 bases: TGTGCCAGTACGAACAGGGGCGCAGATACGCAGTATTTT. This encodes CASTNRGADTQYF. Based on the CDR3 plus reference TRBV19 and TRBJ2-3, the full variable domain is DGGITQSPKYLFRKEGQNVTLSCEQNLNHDAMYWYRQDPGQGLRLIYYSQIVNDFQKGDIAEGYSVSREKKESFPLTVTSAQKNPTAFYLCASTNRGADTQYFGPGTRLTVL.

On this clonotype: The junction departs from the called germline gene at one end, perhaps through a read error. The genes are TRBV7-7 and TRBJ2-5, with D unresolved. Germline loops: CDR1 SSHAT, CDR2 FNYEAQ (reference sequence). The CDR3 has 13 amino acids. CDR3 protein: CASSSRQPETQYF. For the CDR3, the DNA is TGTGCTAGCAGCTCCCGGCAACCGGAGACCCAGTACTTC.

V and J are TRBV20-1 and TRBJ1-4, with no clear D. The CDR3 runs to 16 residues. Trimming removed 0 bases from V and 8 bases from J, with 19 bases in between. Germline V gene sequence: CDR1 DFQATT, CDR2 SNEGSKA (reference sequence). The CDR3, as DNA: TGCAGTGCTAGAGAAGGGAAGATAAGTAGGCGAGAAAAACTGTTTTTT. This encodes CSAREGKISRREKLFF.

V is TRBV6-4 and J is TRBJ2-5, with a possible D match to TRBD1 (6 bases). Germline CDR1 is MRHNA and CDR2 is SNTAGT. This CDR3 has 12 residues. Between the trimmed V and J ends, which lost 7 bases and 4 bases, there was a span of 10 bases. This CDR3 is CASIQGGETQYF. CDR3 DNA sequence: TGTGCCAGCATACAGGGTGGAGAGACCCAGTACTTC.

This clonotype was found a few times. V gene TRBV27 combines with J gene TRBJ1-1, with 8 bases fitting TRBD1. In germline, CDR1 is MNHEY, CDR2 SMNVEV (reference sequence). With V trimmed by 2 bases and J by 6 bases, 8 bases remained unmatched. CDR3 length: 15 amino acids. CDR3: CASSLGAGGLSEAFF. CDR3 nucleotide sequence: TGTGCCAGCAGTTTAGGGGCAGGGGGCTTATCTGAAGCTTTCTTT.

CDR3 sequence reads: CASSQGLLQETQYF. CDR3 sequence (DNA): TGTGCCAGCAGCCAAGGCCTCCTCCAAGAGACCCAGTACTTC. The chain links TRBV7-2 to TRBJ2-5; D is undetermined. V dropped 5 bases and J dropped 1 base, with 11 bases sitting between them. This CDR3 is built from 14 residues. CDR1 SGHTA and CDR2 FQGNSA come from the germline V gene.

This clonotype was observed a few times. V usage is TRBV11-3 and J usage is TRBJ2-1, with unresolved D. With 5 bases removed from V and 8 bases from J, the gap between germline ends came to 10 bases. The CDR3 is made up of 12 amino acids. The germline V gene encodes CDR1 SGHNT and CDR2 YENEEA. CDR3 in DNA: TGTGCCAGCAGCCCCAAGTTAGATGAGCAGTTCTTC. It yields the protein CASSPKLDEQFF.

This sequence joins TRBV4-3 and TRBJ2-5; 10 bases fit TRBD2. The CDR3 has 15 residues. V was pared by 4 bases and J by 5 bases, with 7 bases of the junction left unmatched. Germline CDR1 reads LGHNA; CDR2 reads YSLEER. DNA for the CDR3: TGCGCCAGCAGCCCGACCGTAGCGGGAGGTGAGACCCAGTACTTC. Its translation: CASSPTVAGGETQYF.

Here the CDR3 DNA reads TGCAGCGTTGAAGAGACGTGGCATGAGCAGTTCTTC. Its protein is CSVEETWHEQFF. V gene TRBV29-1 combines with J gene TRBJ2-1; no reliable D call. This CDR3 has 12 residues. The germline gives CDR1 SQVTM, CDR2 ANQGSEA. Deletions cut 0 bases from V and 8 bases from J, with 8 bases between.

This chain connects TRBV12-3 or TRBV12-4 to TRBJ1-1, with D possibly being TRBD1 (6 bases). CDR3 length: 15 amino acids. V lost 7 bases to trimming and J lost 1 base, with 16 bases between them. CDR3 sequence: CASNFLGQRNTEAFF. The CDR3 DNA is TGTGCCAGCAATTTCCTAGGACAGCGGAACACTGAAGCTTTCTTT.

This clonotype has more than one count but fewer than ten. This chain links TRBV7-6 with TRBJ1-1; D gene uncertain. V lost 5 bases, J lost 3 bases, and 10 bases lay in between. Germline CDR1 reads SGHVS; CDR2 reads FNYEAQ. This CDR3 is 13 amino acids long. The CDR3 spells CASSTNLDTEAFF. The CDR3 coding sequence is TGTGCCAGCAGCACTAACTTGGACACTGAAGCTTTCTTT. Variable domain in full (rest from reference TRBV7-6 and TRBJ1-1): GAGVSQSPRYKVTKRGQDVALRCDPISGHVSLYWYRQALGQGPEFLTYFNYEAQQDKSGLPNDRFSAERPEGSISTLTIQRTEQRDSAMYRCASSTNLDTEAFFGQGTRLTVV.

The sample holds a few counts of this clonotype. CDR3: CASSPGISGYEQYF. CDR3 in DNA: TGTGCCAGCAGCCCGGGGATTAGCGGATACGAGCAGTACTTC. This chain joins TRBV7-7 and TRBJ2-7, with D possibly matching TRBD2 (6 bases). Between the trimmed V and J ends, which lost 5 bases and 4 bases, there was a span of 15 bases. Germline assignment: CDR1 SSHAT and CDR2 FNYEAQ (reference sequence). CDR3 length: 14 amino acids.

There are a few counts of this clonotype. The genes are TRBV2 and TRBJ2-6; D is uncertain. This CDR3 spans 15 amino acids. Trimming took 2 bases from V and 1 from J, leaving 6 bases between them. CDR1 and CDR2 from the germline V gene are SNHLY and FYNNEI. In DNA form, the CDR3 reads TGTGCCAGCAGTGAATCCAATTCTGGGGCCAACGTCCTGACTTTC. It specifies CASSESNSGANVLTF.

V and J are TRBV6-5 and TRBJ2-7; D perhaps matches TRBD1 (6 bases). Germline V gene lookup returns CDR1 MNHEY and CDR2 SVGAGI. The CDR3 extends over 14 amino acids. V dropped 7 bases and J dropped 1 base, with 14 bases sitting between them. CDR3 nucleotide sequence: TGTGCCAGCAAAACTTGGGACACGTCCTACGAGCAGTACTTC. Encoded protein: CASKTWDTSYEQYF.

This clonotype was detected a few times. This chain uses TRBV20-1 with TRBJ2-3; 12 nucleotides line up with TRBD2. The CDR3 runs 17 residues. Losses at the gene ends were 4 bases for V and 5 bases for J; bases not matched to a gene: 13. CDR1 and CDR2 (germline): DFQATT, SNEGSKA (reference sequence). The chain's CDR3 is CSAIAGASGGAGDTQYF. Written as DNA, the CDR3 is TGCAGTGCTATAGCAGGGGCTAGCGGGGGGGCAGGAGATACGCAGTATTTT.

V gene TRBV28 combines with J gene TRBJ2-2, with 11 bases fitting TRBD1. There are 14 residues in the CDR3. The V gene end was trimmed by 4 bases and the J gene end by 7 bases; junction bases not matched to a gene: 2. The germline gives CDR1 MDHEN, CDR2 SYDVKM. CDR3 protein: CASSWDRGNGELFF. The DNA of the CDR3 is TGTGCCAGCAGTTGGGACAGGGGGAACGGGGAGCTGTTTTTT.